This T cell receptor beta chain appears in the sequencing data of a study of cytomegalovirus exposure and HLA in healthy donors. Study-wide findings and caveats: High sensitivity and specificity were reportedly achieved when the classifier diagnosed cytomegalovirus status. Trimming of TCR beta V- and J-genes showed a link, identified in a later analysis, to a missense DCLRE1C variant. The listing of 150 to 200 TCR beta chains classed them as cytomegalovirus-associated. Several V segments, TRBV6-2 and TRBV6-3 among them, could not be told apart and were dropped.

This clone was detected a few times. Antigen: not known. PCR used 60 Vbeta primers and 13 Jbeta primers. Generated by immunoSEQ multiplex PCR, the TCRdb table keeps only in-frame clones and is missing some. The repertoire holds about 150,000 clones, with over 70% as singletons. In germline, CDR1 is MNHNY, CDR2 SVGAGI (reference sequence). V dropped 8 bases and J dropped 2 bases, with 13 bases sitting between them. The CDR3 has 14 residues. This clonotype was obtained from a man aged 25 to 40 in good health and CMV-seropositive. The sequencing sample was made of PBMCs. The chain carries TRBV6-6 and TRBJ2-1, with D possibly matching TRBD2 (5 bases). CDR3 sequence (DNA): TGTGCCAGCGGGAGCGGAAGAGCCTACAATGAGCAGTTCTTC. This sequence encodes CASGSGRAYNEQFF.